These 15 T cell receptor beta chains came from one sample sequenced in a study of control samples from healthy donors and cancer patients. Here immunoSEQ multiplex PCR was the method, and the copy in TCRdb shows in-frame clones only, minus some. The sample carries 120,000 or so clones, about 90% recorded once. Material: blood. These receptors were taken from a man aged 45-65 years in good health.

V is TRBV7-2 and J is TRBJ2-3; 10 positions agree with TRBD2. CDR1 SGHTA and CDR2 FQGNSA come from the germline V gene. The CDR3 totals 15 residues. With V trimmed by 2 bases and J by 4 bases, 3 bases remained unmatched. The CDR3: CASSLSGGESDTQYF. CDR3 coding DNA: TGTGCCAGCAGCTTAAGCGGGGGGGAGTCAGATACGCAGTATTTT.

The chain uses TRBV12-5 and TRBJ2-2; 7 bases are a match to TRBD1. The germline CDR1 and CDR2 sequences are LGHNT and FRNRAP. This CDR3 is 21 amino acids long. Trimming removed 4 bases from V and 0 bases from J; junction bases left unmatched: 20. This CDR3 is CASGSLLPIRTGPPNTGELFF. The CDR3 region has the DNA TGTGCTAGTGGTTCCTTACTCCCCATCCGGACAGGACCACCGAACACCGGGGAGCTGTTTTTT.

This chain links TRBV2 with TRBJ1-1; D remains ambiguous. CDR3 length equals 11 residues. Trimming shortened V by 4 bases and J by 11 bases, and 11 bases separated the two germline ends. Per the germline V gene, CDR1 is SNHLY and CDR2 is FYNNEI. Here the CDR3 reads CASSVLGAAFF. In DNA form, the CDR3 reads TGTGCCAGCAGTGTGCTGGGAGCCGCTTTCTTT.

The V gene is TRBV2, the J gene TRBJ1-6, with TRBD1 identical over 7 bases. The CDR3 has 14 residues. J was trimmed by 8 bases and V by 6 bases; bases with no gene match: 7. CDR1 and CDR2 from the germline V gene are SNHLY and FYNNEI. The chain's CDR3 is CASRMGTAYSPLHF. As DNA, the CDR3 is TGTGCCAGCAGAATGGGGACAGCATATTCACCCCTCCACTTT.

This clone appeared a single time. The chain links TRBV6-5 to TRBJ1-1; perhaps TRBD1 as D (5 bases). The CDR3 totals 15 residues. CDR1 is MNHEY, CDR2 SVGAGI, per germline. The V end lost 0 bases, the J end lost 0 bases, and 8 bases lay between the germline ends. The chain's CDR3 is CASSYSEGLNTEAFF. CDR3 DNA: TGTGCCAGCAGTTACTCAGAGGGACTGAACACTGAAGCTTTCTTT.

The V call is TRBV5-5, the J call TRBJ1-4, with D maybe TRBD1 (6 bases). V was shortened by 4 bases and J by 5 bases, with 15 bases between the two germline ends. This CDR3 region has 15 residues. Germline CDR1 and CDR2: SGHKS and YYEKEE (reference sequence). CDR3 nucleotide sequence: TGTGCCAGCAGCAATCTTACAGGGATGAATGAAAAACTGTTTTTT. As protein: CASSNLTGMNEKLFF.

The CDR3 loop is CASSFPGVGYGYTF. CDR3 nucleotide sequence: TGTGCCAGCAGCTTCCCAGGGGTCGGCTATGGCTACACCTTC. This chain links TRBV7-8 with TRBJ1-2, with D perhaps matching TRBD1 (6 bases). The CDR3 consists of 14 residues. Germline V CDR1 and CDR2: SGHVS, FQNEAQ. The V and J ends lost 3 bases and 4 bases respectively, with 12 bases between them.

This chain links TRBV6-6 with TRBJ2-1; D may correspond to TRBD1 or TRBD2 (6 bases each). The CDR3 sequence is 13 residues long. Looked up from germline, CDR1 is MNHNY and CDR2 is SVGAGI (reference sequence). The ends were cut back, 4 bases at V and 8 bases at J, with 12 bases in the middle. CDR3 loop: CASSSERGDEQFF. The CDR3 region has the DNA TGTGCCAGCAGTTCCGAAAGGGGGGATGAGCAGTTCTTC.

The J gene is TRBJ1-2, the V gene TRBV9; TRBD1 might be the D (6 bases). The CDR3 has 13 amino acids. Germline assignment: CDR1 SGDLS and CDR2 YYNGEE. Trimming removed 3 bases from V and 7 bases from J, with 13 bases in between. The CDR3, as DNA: TGTGCCAGCAGCGCGCTGACAGGTTTTGGCTACACCTTC. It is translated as CASSALTGFGYTF.

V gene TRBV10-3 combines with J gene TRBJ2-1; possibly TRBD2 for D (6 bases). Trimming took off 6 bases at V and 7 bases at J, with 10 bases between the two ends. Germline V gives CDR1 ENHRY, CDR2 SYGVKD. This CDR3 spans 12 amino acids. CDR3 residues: CAISLGGNEQFF. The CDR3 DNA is TGTGCCATCAGCTTGGGGGGAAATGAGCAGTTCTTC.

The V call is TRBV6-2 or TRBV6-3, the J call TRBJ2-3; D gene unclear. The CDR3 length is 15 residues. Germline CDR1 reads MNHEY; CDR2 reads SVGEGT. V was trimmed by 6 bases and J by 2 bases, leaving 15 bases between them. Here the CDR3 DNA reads TGTGCCAGCAGCCGCTCCGGGCGACACACAGATACGCAGTATTTT. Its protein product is CASSRSGRHTDTQYF.

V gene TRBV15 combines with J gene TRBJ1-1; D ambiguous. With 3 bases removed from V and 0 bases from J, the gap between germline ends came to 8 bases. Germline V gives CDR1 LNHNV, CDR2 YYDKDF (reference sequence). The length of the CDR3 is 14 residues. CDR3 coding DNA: TGTGCCACCAGCAGGGACGGGATGAACACTGAAGCTTTCTTT. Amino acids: CATSRDGMNTEAFF.

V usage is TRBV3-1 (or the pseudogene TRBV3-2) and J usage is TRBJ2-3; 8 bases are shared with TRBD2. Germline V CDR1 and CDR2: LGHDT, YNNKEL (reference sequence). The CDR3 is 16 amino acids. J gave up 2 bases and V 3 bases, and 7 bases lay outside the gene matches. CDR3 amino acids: CASSQSQRGTTDTQYF. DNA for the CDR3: TGTGCCAGCAGCCAGAGCCAGCGGGGGACCACAGATACGCAGTATTTT.

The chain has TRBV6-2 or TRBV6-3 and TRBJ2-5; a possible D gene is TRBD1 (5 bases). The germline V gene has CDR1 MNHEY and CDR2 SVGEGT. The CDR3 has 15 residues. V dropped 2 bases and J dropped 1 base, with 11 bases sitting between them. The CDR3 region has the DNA TGTGCCAGCAGTTACGGGGCATTCCGCCAAGAGACCCAGTACTTC. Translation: CASSYGAFRQETQYF.

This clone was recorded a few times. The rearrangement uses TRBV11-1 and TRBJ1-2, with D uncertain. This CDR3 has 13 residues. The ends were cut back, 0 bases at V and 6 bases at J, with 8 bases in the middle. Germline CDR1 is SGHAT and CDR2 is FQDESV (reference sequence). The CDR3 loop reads CASSLARGNGYTF. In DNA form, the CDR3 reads TGTGCCAGCAGCTTAGCGCGAGGGAATGGCTACACCTTC.